Each of the 4 T cell receptor beta chains below was sequenced from the same sample in a study of T cell responses to AZD1222 COVID-19 vaccine. Only in-frame clones appear in the TCRdb table, and some are missing; sequencing was by immunoSEQ multiplex PCR. In the table there are 150,000 to 170,000 clones, about 90% of which are singletons. The sample here was peripheral blood, taken on day 0 of MenACWY control vaccination. Receptor source: an adult in good health.

CDR3 bases: TGTGCCTGGAGTTCCCATCAGGGTGGAACCCCTAGAAATCAGCCCCAGCATTTT. Translation gives CAWSSHQGGTPRNQPQHF. The chain joins TRBV30 to TRBJ1-5; tentatively, D is TRBD1 (5 bases). V was trimmed by 2 bases and J by 4 bases, leaving 24 bases between them. The CDR3 length is 18 residues. CDR1 GTSNPN and CDR2 SVGIG come from the germline V gene (reference sequence).

This rearrangement joins TRBV12-3 or TRBV12-4 to TRBJ1-2; D perhaps matches TRBD1 (6 bases). The CDR3 is 13 residues long. V lost 5 bases, J lost 2 bases, and 9 bases lay in between. CDR3 loop: CASSRTANYGYTF. The CDR3 bases are TGTGCCAGCAGTCGGACAGCGAACTATGGCTACACCTTC.

Points on this clone: The sample holds other DNA sequences that translate to the same CDR3. The rearrangement uses TRBV6-6 and TRBJ1-3; TRBD1 might be the D (6 bases). The V and J ends lost 0 bases and 3 bases respectively, with 9 bases between them. CDR1 is MNHNY and CDR2 is SVGAGI in the germline V gene (reference sequence). The CDR3 sequence is 15 residues long. The CDR3 DNA sequence: TGTGCCAGCAGTTACTCGGAAGGGGGTGGAAACACCATATATTTT. Translation: CASSYSEGGGNTIYF.

The chain joins TRBV19 to TRBJ1-5; possible D gene TRBD1, 5 bases. This CDR3 has 16 amino acids. The V and J ends lost 5 bases and 4 bases respectively, with 18 bases between them. From germline, CDR1 is LNHDA and CDR2 SQIVND (reference sequence). The CDR3 region has the DNA TGTGCCAGTAGTCCAAGGACACCCGTGGGAAATCAGCCCCAGCATTTT. Amino acids: CASSPRTPVGNQPQHF. The full variable domain, rest sourced from reference TRBV19 and TRBJ1-5, is DGGITQSPKYLFRKEGQNVTLSCEQNLNHDAMYWYRQDPGQGLRLIYYSQIVNDFQKGDIAEGYSVSREKKESFPLTVTSAQKNPTAFYLCASSPRTPVGNQPQHFGDGTRLSIL.